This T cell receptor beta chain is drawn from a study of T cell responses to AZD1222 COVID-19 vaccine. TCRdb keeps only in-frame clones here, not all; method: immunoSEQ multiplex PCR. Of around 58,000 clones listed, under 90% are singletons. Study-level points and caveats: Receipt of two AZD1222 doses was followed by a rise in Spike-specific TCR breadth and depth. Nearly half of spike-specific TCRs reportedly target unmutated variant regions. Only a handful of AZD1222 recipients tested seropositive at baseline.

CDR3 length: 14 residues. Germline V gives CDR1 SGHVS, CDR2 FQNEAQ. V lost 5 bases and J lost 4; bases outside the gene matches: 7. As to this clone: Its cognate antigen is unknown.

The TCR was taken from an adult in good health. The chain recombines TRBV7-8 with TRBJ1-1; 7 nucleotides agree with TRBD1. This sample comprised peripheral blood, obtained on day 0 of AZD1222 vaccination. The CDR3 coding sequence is TGTGCCAGCAGCCGCCAGGGGGTTGGCACTGAAGCTTTCTTT. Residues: CASSRQGVGTEAFF.